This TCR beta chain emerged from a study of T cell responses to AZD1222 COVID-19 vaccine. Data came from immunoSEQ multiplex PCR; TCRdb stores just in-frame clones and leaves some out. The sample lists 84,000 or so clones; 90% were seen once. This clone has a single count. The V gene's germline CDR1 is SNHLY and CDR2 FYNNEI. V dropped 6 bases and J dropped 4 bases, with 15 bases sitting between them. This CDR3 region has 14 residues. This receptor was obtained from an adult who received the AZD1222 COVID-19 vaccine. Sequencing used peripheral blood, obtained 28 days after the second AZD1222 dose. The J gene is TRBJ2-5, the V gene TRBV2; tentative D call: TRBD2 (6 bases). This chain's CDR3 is CASRGGPSGETQYF. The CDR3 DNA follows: TGTGCCAGCAGGGGGGGACCCTCAGGAGAGACCCAGTACTTC.